This TCR beta chain was captured in a study of PD-L1 blockade in urothelial cancer. Whole-study context: Patients went on atezolizumab in the mid-2010s, receiving 1,200 mg intravenously every 3 weeks. Patients previously received 0 to 3 chemotherapy regimens.

Profiling relied on immunoSEQ multiplex PCR, and the TCRdb table lists in-frame clones only, not all of them. The sample holds more than 60,000 clones, about 90% seen once. Germline V CDR1 and CDR2: SQVTM, ANQGSEA. The CDR3 extends over 11 amino acids. The ends were cut back, 6 bases at V and 8 bases at J, with 11 bases in the middle. Time point meaning: peripheral blood 6 weeks after treatment start. The sample consisted of PBMCs, taken around atezolizumab (anti-PD-L1) treatment. The clonotype originates from a man aged 55 to 70 with urothelial cancer. The V and J genes are TRBV29-1 and TRBJ2-1; maybe TRBD1 (7 bases). CDR3 coding DNA: TGCAGCGTGGAGGGGGCCTATGAGCAGTTCTTC. Residues: CSVEGAYEQFF.